The 27 T cell receptor beta chains given below trace back to one sample, sequenced in a study of CD8+CD57+ T cells in acquired aplastic anemia. The TCR beta profiling, which covered VDJ combination and CDR3 sequence, was carried out using genomic DNA as the template. In TCRdb, the reads were re-called with MiXCR into one record per CDR3 protein. The profile shows about 210,000 distinct CDR3 sequences, about 37% of them singletons. Sequenced input: sorted CD4+, CD8+, or CD8+CD57+ T cells (not recorded which) from PBMCs. The origin of the receptors is a human donor in good health, serving as a control.

The chain couples TRBV29-1 to TRBJ2-1, with TRBD2 matching over 7 bases. V shed 7 bases, J shed 11 bases, and the junction held 5 bases outside the gene matches. The germline V gene encodes CDR1 SQVTM and CDR2 ANQGSEA. CDR3 length: 10 residues. As DNA, the CDR3 is TGCAGCGCTGCCGGGAGGCAGCAGTTCTTC. This translates into CSAAGRQQFF.

This clonotype appeared a few times. This could be a read error, since a much larger clone is one nucleotide away. The chain employs TRBV20-1 and TRBJ2-7, with D possibly being TRBD1 (6 bases). There are 15 residues in the CDR3. Trimming stripped 0 bases from V and 5 bases from J, with 17 bases between. Germline loops: CDR1 DFQATT, CDR2 SNEGSKA (reference sequence). The CDR3 here is CSARDPSSTGNEQYF. The CDR3 bases are TGCAGTGCTAGAGACCCTAGTTCTACAGGGAACGAGCAGTACTTC.

This clonotype was seen at least ten times. The rearrangement links TRBV2 to TRBJ1-6; the match to TRBD1 covers 10 bases. CDR1 and CDR2 from the germline V gene are SNHLY and FYNNEI. The CDR3 covers 16 residues. The J segment lost 9 bases and the V segment lost 6 bases, leaving 11 bases of the junction unmatched. CDR3 region: CASSPGTGAMSSPLHF. The CDR3 region has the DNA TGTGCCAGCAGCCCCGGGACAGGGGCTATGTCTTCACCCCTCCACTTT.

The chain links TRBV6-1 to TRBJ1-5, with D possibly matching TRBD1 (6 bases). The V gene's germline CDR1 is MNHNS and CDR2 SASEGT. The CDR3 has 14 amino acids. Trimming removed 6 bases from V and 4 bases from J, with 13 bases in between. The CDR3 region has the DNA TGTGCCAGCAGCCCTGGGGGCCTTAATCAGCCCCAGCATTTT. Translating it yields CASSPGGLNQPQHF.

V usage is TRBV19 and J usage is TRBJ1-4; maybe TRBD1 (5 bases). Germline assignment: CDR1 LNHDA and CDR2 SQIVND (reference sequence). CDR3 length equals 17 residues. Trimming stripped 4 bases from V and 7 bases from J, with 22 bases between. CDR3 coding DNA: TGTGCCAGTAGTAATAAGCGGGGCAGTGATTCGAGTGAAAAACTGTTTTTT. This gives the protein CASSNKRGSDSSEKLFF.

The gene calls are TRBV11-1 and TRBJ2-3; 12 nucleotides match TRBD2. Germline trimming cut 5 bases from V and 4 bases from J; bases unmatched to any gene: 4. The CDR3 is made up of 15 amino acids. Germline lookup yields CDR1 SGHAT and CDR2 FQDESV (reference sequence). CDR3 loop: CASSQTSGSADTQYF. In nucleotides, the CDR3 is TGTGCCAGCAGCCAGACTAGCGGGAGTGCAGATACGCAGTATTTT.

This chain uses TRBV12-3 or TRBV12-4 with TRBJ1-2; 10 bases map to TRBD1. The CDR3 length is 16 residues. The V and J ends lost 8 bases and 6 bases, in that order; junction bases with no gene match: 15. The CDR3 loop reads CASRTGGSLVGDGYTF. The DNA for the CDR3 is TGTGCCAGCCGGACAGGGGGTAGTCTAGTGGGTGATGGCTACACCTTC.

This clonotype was detected many times. The rearrangement joins TRBV11-1 to TRBJ1-3; D call uncertain. In germline, CDR1 is SGHAT, CDR2 FQDESV (reference sequence). V was shortened by 3 bases and J by 2 bases, with 14 bases between the two germline ends. There are 16 residues in the CDR3. CDR3 loop: CASSLHGVPAGNTIYF. The CDR3 DNA sequence: TGTGCCAGCAGCTTGCACGGGGTGCCAGCTGGAAACACCATATATTTT.

Ten or more counts support this clonotype. The rearrangement joins TRBV29-1 to TRBJ1-1; D uncertain. Germline V gene data show CDR1 as SQVTM and CDR2 as ANQGSEA. The CDR3 totals 13 residues. Trimming cost V 2 bases and J 3 bases, with 10 bases left between them. The CDR3 DNA sequence: TGCAGCGTTGAAAAGGGTATAGACACTGAAGCTTTCTTT. Amino acids: CSVEKGIDTEAFF.

The V and J genes are TRBV10-3 and TRBJ1-1; D gene unclear. Germline V gene lookup returns CDR1 ENHRY and CDR2 SYGVKD. The ends were cut back, 8 bases at V and 1 base at J, with 14 bases in the middle. The CDR3 is 14 residues long. CDR3: CAIGEGITNTEAFF. CDR3 coding DNA: TGTGCCATCGGCGAAGGAATAACGAACACTGAAGCTTTCTTT.

This clonotype was seen a handful of times. The genes are TRBV5-8 and TRBJ2-5; tentative D call: TRBD1 (6 bases). The CDR3 is made up of 14 amino acids. Trimming left V 3 bases short and J 3 bases short, with 12 bases between. Germline V gene sequence: CDR1 SGHTS, CDR2 YDEGEE. The CDR3 nucleotides read TGTGCCAGCAGCTATGACAGGACAAAAGAGACCCAGTACTTC. Translating it yields CASSYDRTKETQYF. The full variable domain, rest sourced from reference TRBV5-8 and TRBJ2-5, is EAGVTQSPTHLIKTRGQQATLRCSPISGHTSVYWYQQALGLGLQFLLWYDEGEERNRGNFPPRFSGRQFPNYSSELNVNALELEDSALYLCASSYDRTKETQYFGPGTRLLVL.

The rearrangement joins TRBV19 to TRBJ1-1; tentatively, D is TRBD1 (5 bases). Germline V gene lookup returns CDR1 LNHDA and CDR2 SQIVND (reference sequence). The CDR3 covers 14 residues. The V end lost 9 bases, the J end lost 1 base, and 15 bases lay between the germline ends. DNA for the CDR3: TGTGCCAGCATTAAGACAGAAACGAACACTGAAGCTTTCTTT. Protein: CASIKTETNTEAFF. The complete variable domain, with remaining parts taken from reference TRBV19 and TRBJ1-1, reads DGGITQSPKYLFRKEGQNVTLSCEQNLNHDAMYWYRQDPGQGLRLIYYSQIVNDFQKGDIAEGYSVSREKKESFPLTVTSAQKNPTAFYLCASIKTETNTEAFFGQGTRLTVV.

This clonotype has ten or more counts. The genes are TRBV6-5 and TRBJ1-5; D may be TRBD1 (5 bases). There are 13 residues in the CDR3. Germline V lookup: CDR1 MNHEY, CDR2 SVGAGI. V gave up 5 bases and J gave up 6 bases, with 11 bases separating them. Here the CDR3 DNA reads TGTGCCAGCAGTCCCCCGGGGGGTCAGCCCCAGCATTTT. This gives the protein CASSPPGGQPQHF.

V and J are TRBV15 and TRBJ1-2; tentative D call: TRBD1 (6 bases). CDR3 size: 13 residues. Trimming took off 3 bases at V and 4 bases at J, with 9 bases between the two ends. Germline V gives CDR1 LNHNV, CDR2 YYDKDF (reference sequence). CDR3 nucleotide sequence: TGTGCCACCAGCAGTTACAGGGTCTATGGCTACACCTTC. This sequence encodes CATSSYRVYGYTF.

This clonotype was recorded many times. This sequence joins TRBV24-1 and TRBJ1-2; D unresolved. The length of the CDR3 is 11 residues. V lost 4 bases and J 7 bases, leaving 6 bases between the germline ends. The germline V gene encodes CDR1 KGHDR and CDR2 SFDVKD. The CDR3 loop reads CATSEGRGYTF. CDR3 bases: TGTGCCACCAGTGAAGGTCGTGGCTACACCTTC.

This clonotype occurred many times. This chain connects TRBV19 to TRBJ1-5; D perhaps matches TRBD1 (6 bases). CDR1 LNHDA and CDR2 SQIVND come from the germline V gene (reference sequence). Trimming took 7 bases from V and 2 from J, leaving 12 bases between them. The CDR3 has 14 amino acids. CDR3 in DNA: TGTGCCAGTAACGGGAACAGGGGCAATCAGCCCCAGCATTTT. Translating it yields CASNGNRGNQPQHF. Using reference TRBV19 and TRBJ1-5 for the parts outside the CDR3, the full variable domain is DGGITQSPKYLFRKEGQNVTLSCEQNLNHDAMYWYRQDPGQGLRLIYYSQIVNDFQKGDIAEGYSVSREKKESFPLTVTSAQKNPTAFYLCASNGNRGNQPQHFGDGTRLSIL.

Only one count was recorded for this clonotype. The rearrangement uses TRBV5-1 and TRBJ2-7; D possibly matches TRBD1 or TRBD2 (5 bases each). CDR3 length: 15 residues. Germline V lookup: CDR1 SGHRS, CDR2 YFSETQ. V dropped 0 bases and J dropped 4 bases, with 14 bases sitting between them. CDR3 bases: TGCGCCAGCAGCTTGGCGGGGACCGAAAAGTACGAGCAGTACTTC. Its translation is CASSLAGTEKYEQYF.

Only a few counts were recorded for this clonotype. J is TRBJ2-5 and V is TRBV5-1; TRBD2 matches at 11 bases. Germline trimming cut 0 bases from V and 5 bases from J; bases unmatched to any gene: 9. This CDR3 has 17 residues. Germline V gene data show CDR1 as SGHRS and CDR2 as YFSETQ. The CDR3 DNA reads as TGCGCCAGCAGCTTGGTTCCTAGCGGGGGGCCTGCGGAGACCCAGTACTTC. Translated: CASSLVPSGGPAETQYF.

V and J are TRBV7-2 and TRBJ1-2, with D unclear. V was clipped by 5 bases and J by 10 bases, with 5 bases between them. The CDR3 sequence is 9 residues long. The germline V gene has CDR1 SGHTA and CDR2 FQGNSA. CDR3 nucleotide sequence: TGTGCCAGCAGCCCCCCCTACACCTTC. This encodes CASSPPYTF.

This clonotype has at least ten counts. V gene TRBV2 combines with J gene TRBJ1-2; D not certain. V was pared by 1 base and J by 4 bases, with 10 bases between. Looked up from germline, CDR1 is SNHLY and CDR2 is FYNNEI. The CDR3 has 14 residues. The chain's CDR3 is CASSEVGYSYGYTF. CDR3 in DNA: TGTGCCAGCAGTGAAGTGGGGTACAGCTATGGCTACACCTTC.

The rearrangement joins TRBV4-2 to TRBJ1-1; 7 bases map to TRBD1. Trimming cost V 4 bases and J 3 bases; bases outside gene matches: 11. CDR3 length: 16 amino acids. The germline CDR1 and CDR2 sequences are LGHNA and YNFKEQ. The CDR3 reads CASSPRGGRGDTEAFF. The CDR3 coding sequence is TGTGCCAGCAGCCCACGAGGGGGCAGAGGGGACACTGAAGCTTTCTTT.

V gene TRBV9 combines with J gene TRBJ1-3, with D perhaps TRBD1 (6 bases). The V end was cut by 0 bases, the J end by 3 bases, with 10 bases between. Germline-derived CDR1 and CDR2 are SGDLS and YYNGEE. The CDR3 covers 15 residues. The CDR3 DNA follows: TGTGCCAGCAGCGTAGCGGGGGGCTTTGGAAACACCATATATTTT. It translates to CASSVAGGFGNTIYF.

This clonotype has more than one count but fewer than ten. This CDR3 reads CASSLEGSLVKLFF. DNA of the CDR3: TGTGCCAGCAGTTTGGAGGGGTCGTTGGTAAAACTGTTTTTT. V gene TRBV2 combines with J gene TRBJ1-4, with D possibly matching TRBD1 (5 bases). This CDR3 is 14 amino acids long. Between the trimmed V and J ends, which lost 5 bases and 10 bases, there was a span of 17 bases. The germline gives CDR1 SNHLY, CDR2 FYNNEI.

The chain carries TRBV2 and TRBJ1-1; weak D call: TRBD1 (5 bases). Deletions cut 3 bases from V and 4 bases from J, with 9 bases between. Germline assignment: CDR1 SNHLY and CDR2 FYNNEI. The CDR3 spans 13 residues. The CDR3 DNA is TGTGCCAGCAGTGACAGGGCACTCACTGAAGCTTTCTTT. Protein: CASSDRALTEAFF.

The chain joins TRBV19 to TRBJ2-1, with 9 positions matching TRBD2. The CDR3 has 18 amino acids. V shed 9 bases and J 4 bases; nucleotides not matched to a gene: 19. Germline values: CDR1 LNHDA, CDR2 SQIVND (reference sequence). The CDR3 coding sequence is TGTGCCAGCTCTAGGGGGATAGTGGCGGGAGGGGGGTACAATGAGCAGTTCTTC. Residues: CASSRGIVAGGGYNEQFF.

The rearrangement links TRBV12-3 or TRBV12-4 to TRBJ1-2; 11 bases line up with TRBD1. CDR3 length: 14 amino acids. V gave up 5 bases and J gave up 6 bases; unmatched junction bases: 5. The CDR3 DNA reads TGTGCCAGCAGTCTAGGACAGGGGGCAAATGGCTACACCTTC. Its protein product is CASSLGQGANGYTF.

The chain combines TRBV20-1 with TRBJ2-6; possibly TRBD1 for D (5 bases). Trimming pared 3 bases from V and 2 bases from J, leaving 14 bases between. CDR1 and CDR2 (germline): DFQATT, SNEGSKA (reference sequence). The CDR3 has 16 amino acids. The chain's CDR3 is CSARDTGSTGANVLTF. CDR3 bases: TGCAGTGCTAGGGACACGGGTAGTACTGGGGCCAACGTCCTGACTTTC.